This record looks at one T cell receptor beta chain sequence and its context. These data come from a study of T cell changes during pregnancy in multiple sclerosis. Measured with immunoSEQ multiplex PCR; TCRdb has only the in-frame clones, and not every one. The data hold some 80,000 clones, with over 90% observed a single time. Specimen: peripheral blood, collected in the second trimester of pregnancy. The clonotype was recovered from a female donor with multiple sclerosis, enrolled in a pregnancy study.

DNA of the CDR3: TGTGCCAGCTCACCATCCACAGGGGACACTGAAGCTTTCTTT. Its translation: CASSPSTGDTEAFF. The chain uses TRBV18 and TRBJ1-1, with 7 bases that match TRBD1. Trimming at V came to 2 bases and at J to 3 bases, leaving 3 bases not matched to a gene. Germline assignment: CDR1 KGHSH and CDR2 LQKENI. There are 14 residues in the CDR3.